One and the same sample provided the 17 T cell receptor beta chains below, sequenced in a study of early T cells in non-severe SARS-CoV-2 infection. Via MiXCR, TCRdb re-called the 5' RACE reads, giving one row per CDR3 protein. In the table there are about 83,000 distinct CDR3 sequences, 10% of which are singletons. This specimen consisted of whole blood, obtained at baseline. Every receptor here comes from an adult who was a healthcare worker with PCR-confirmed SARS-CoV-2 infection or an uninfected control (not recorded which).

This clonotype was seen a few times. The CDR3 DNA reads as TGTGCCAGCAGTTACTCGAAGGCAGGGTGGAATCAGCCCCAGCATTTT. Its translation is CASSYSKAGWNQPQHF. This sequence joins TRBV6-6 and TRBJ1-5, with D maybe TRBD1 (5 bases). This CDR3 region has 16 residues. V shed 0 bases and J shed 4 bases, with 13 bases lying between them. Germline V gives CDR1 MNHNY, CDR2 SVGAGI (reference sequence).

This chain connects TRBV4-2 to TRBJ2-1; the match to TRBD2 covers 8 bases. The V gene's germline CDR1 is LGHNA and CDR2 YNFKEQ. CDR3 length: 15 amino acids. Germline trimming cut 0 bases from V and 9 bases from J; bases unmatched to any gene: 7. Here the CDR3 reads CASSQDPAGVGEQFF. CDR3 in DNA: TGTGCCAGCAGCCAAGATCCAGCGGGAGTAGGTGAGCAGTTCTTC.

The chain is built from TRBV4-2 and TRBJ1-4; 8 bases are a match to TRBD1. The CDR3 has 16 amino acids. V was clipped by 0 bases and J by 6 bases; unmatched bases: 6. Germline V lookup: CDR1 LGHNA, CDR2 YNFKEQ. CDR3 protein: CASSQDRTGKYEKLFF. CDR3 DNA: TGTGCCAGCAGCCAAGATCGGACAGGGAAGTATGAAAAACTGTTTTTT.

This sequence joins TRBV9 and TRBJ2-5; D perhaps matches TRBD2 (6 bases). V was cut by 2 bases and J by 5 bases, with 13 bases left in between. This CDR3 is built from 14 residues. Germline V CDR1 and CDR2: SGDLS, YYNGEE. CDR3 region: CASSVGGRHETQYF. The CDR3 DNA follows: TGTGCCAGCAGCGTTGGGGGGAGGCACGAGACCCAGTACTTC.

The V gene is TRBV5-4, the J gene TRBJ2-2; the D is unclear. This CDR3 comprises 13 residues. Trimming shortened V by 0 bases and J by 6 bases, and 6 bases separated the two germline ends. Germline CDR1 is SGHNT and CDR2 is YYREEE (reference sequence). The CDR3 DNA is TGTGCCAGCAGCTTGGAGAGCTCCGGGGAGCTGTTTTTT. It yields the protein CASSLESSGELFF.

This clonotype appeared a few times. The chain has TRBV15 and TRBJ2-1; D unclear. V lost 0 bases, J lost 7 bases, and 7 bases lay in between. The CDR3 sequence is 13 residues long. Germline assignment: CDR1 LNHNV and CDR2 YYDKDF (reference sequence). The CDR3 region has the DNA TGTGCCACCAGCAGAGATCCGGTTAATGAGCAGTTCTTC. Its protein is CATSRDPVNEQFF.

The CDR3 sequence: CAGEGIYGYTF. DNA of the CDR3: TGTGCCGGGGAGGGCATCTATGGCTACACCTTC. V and J are TRBV21-1 and TRBJ1-2. TRBV21-1 is annotated as a pseudogene. This CDR3 region has 11 residues.

This clonotype was counted ten times or more. This sequence joins TRBV6-2 or TRBV6-3 and TRBJ2-3; no definite D call. V lost 5 bases, J lost 10 bases, and 13 bases lay in between. Germline V gene sequence: CDR1 MNHEY, CDR2 SVGEGT. The CDR3 length is 12 residues. The CDR3: CASSTPRSAQYF. CDR3 bases: TGTGCCAGCAGTACCCCCCGGAGCGCGCAGTATTTT.

This sequence joins TRBV6-2 or TRBV6-3 and TRBJ1-1; D remains unclear. The V gene's germline CDR1 is MNHEY and CDR2 SVGEGT. The CDR3 sequence is 14 residues long. Trimming took off 10 bases at V and 6 bases at J, with 21 bases between the two ends. The DNA for the CDR3 is TGTGCCAACCATAGACCTCCCCATGCGGCTGAAGCTTTCTTT. This encodes CANHRPPHAAEAFF.

This clonotype appeared many times. V usage is TRBV11-2 and J usage is TRBJ2-3; D not resolved. V gave up 4 bases and J gave up 2 bases, with 13 bases separating them. This CDR3 has 15 amino acids. The germline gives CDR1 SGHAT, CDR2 FQNNGV. The CDR3 protein is CASSSIRQNTDTQYF. CDR3 nucleotide sequence: TGTGCCAGCAGCTCAATACGCCAGAACACAGATACGCAGTATTTT.

This clonotype was seen a handful of times. The chain carries TRBV7-3 and TRBJ2-4; D tentatively reads TRBD1 or TRBD2 (8 bases each). V was trimmed by 0 bases and J by 6 bases, leaving 12 bases between them. Germline V gene data show CDR1 as SGHTA and CDR2 as FQGTGA. The CDR3 spans 15 residues. CDR3: CASSLTSGTGNIQYF. CDR3 in DNA: TGTGCCAGCAGCTTAACTAGCGGGACAGGAAACATTCAGTACTTC.

This clonotype was detected a few times. The V call is TRBV5-1, the J call TRBJ2-3; D is possibly TRBD1 (8 bases). There are 17 residues in the CDR3. Trimming took off 0 bases at V and 5 bases at J, with 19 bases between the two ends. Germline V gene lookup returns CDR1 SGHRS and CDR2 YFSETQ. The DNA for the CDR3 is TGCGCCAGCAGCTTGGAGACGCGGACAGGGAGGGGAGATACGCAGTATTTT. Residues: CASSLETRTGRGDTQYF.

This chain connects TRBV6-5 to TRBJ2-7, with 7 nucleotides matching TRBD2. The CDR3 has 14 amino acids. Trimming removed 10 bases from V and 2 bases from J; junction bases left unmatched: 11. In germline, CDR1 is MNHEY, CDR2 SVGAGI. CDR3 nucleotide sequence: TGTGCCACCCGTCTGACTAGCACAACCTACGAGCAGTACTTC. Its translation is CATRLTSTTYEQYF.

This clonotype has at least ten counts. This chain connects TRBV5-1 to TRBJ2-1, with TRBD2 matching over 8 bases. The CDR3 is 16 amino acids. Trimming took 4 bases from V and 7 from J; bases not matched to a gene: 13. The germline V gene has CDR1 SGHRS and CDR2 YFSETQ. Written as DNA, the CDR3 is TGCGCCAGCAGCCCGCGAGCGGGAGATAGGGGGAATGAGCAGTTCTTC. It translates to CASSPRAGDRGNEQFF.

This clonotype came up a few times. The chain has TRBV28 and TRBJ1-4; a weak D match, TRBD1 (6 bases). The CDR3 length is 14 residues. In germline, CDR1 is MDHEN, CDR2 SYDVKM. V lost 6 bases, J lost 8 bases, and 16 bases lay in between. The CDR3 loop is CASSGQRLGEKLFF. The CDR3 DNA reads TGTGCCAGCAGCGGACAGAGACTGGGGGAAAAACTGTTTTTT.

The table lists this clonotype with many counts. The CDR3 region is CASRSGTYEQYF. CDR3 coding DNA: TGTGCCAGCAGATCGGGTACCTACGAGCAGTACTTC. The rearrangement links TRBV27 to TRBJ2-7, with D unresolved. V lost 6 bases and J 2 bases, leaving 8 bases between the germline ends. The CDR3 has 12 amino acids. Per the germline V gene, CDR1 is MNHEY and CDR2 is SMNVEV (reference sequence).

The table lists this clonotype with a few counts. The chain links TRBV12-3 or TRBV12-4 to TRBJ2-2; D tentatively reads TRBD1 or TRBD2 (5 bases each). CDR3 length equals 14 residues. The V gene lost 8 bases and the J gene lost 5 bases, with 15 bases spanning the gap. This CDR3 reads CASSNRGWTGELFF. As DNA, the CDR3 is TGTGCCAGCTCCAACCGGGGCTGGACCGGGGAGCTGTTTTTT.